This is a list of T cell receptor beta chains from one sample in a study of graft-versus-host responses after intestinal transplantation. Sequencing used immunoSEQ multiplex PCR; TCRdb keeps in-frame clones, though not all of them. The table lists approximately 85,000 clones, 80% to 95% of them singletons. No cognate antigen is known for these TCRs. The specimen was unstimulated CD8+ T cells sorted from spleen or lymph node cells, collected before transplant. Source of these receptors: a human donor who was the organ donor for an intestinal transplant. The CDR3 runs from the conserved cysteine through the conserved F or W. The D gene is left open where the match is weak. Only some rows state a clone size, as once, few, many or a class for expanded clones.

TRBV5-1	-	TRBJ2-7	-	CASSPGLGSSYEQYF	TGCGCCAGCAGCCCGGGGTTGGGCAGCTCCTACGAGCAGTACTTC
TRBV4-1	TRBD1	TRBJ2-7	once	CASSQGGQGTDEQYF	TGCGCCAGCAGCCAAGGTGGACAGGGGACCGACGAGCAGTACTTC
TRBV10-1	-	TRBJ2-5	-	CASRSGVQETQYF	TGCGCCAGCAGATCCGGGGTCCAAGAGACCCAGTACTTC
TRBV5-1	-	TRBJ1-1	-	CASSLGPGPVNTEAFF	TGCGCCAGCAGCTTGGGGCCAGGGCCCGTGAACACTGAAGCTTTCTTT
TRBV5-6	-	TRBJ1-5	few	CASSLAAGNQPQHF	TGTGCCAGCAGCTTGGCGGCAGGTAATCAGCCCCAGCATTTT
TRBV5-8	-	TRBJ2-7	-	CASTYGWTWGSGYEQYF	TGTGCCAGCACCTATGGATGGACATGGGGTAGCGGCTACGAGCAGTACTTC
TRBV5-6	-	TRBJ1-1	-	CASSFTGTKGMNTEAFF	TGTGCCAGCAGCTTTACCGGGACTAAGGGGATGAACACTGAAGCTTTCTTT
TRBV7-2	-	TRBJ1-3	-	CASSRDPGSGNTIYF	TGTGCCAGCAGCCGGGATCCCGGCTCTGGAAACACCATATATTTT
TRBV30	-	TRBJ2-5	-	CAWSTHIRQETQYF	TGTGCCTGGAGTACACATATCCGCCAAGAGACCCAGTACTTC
TRBV28	TRBD2	TRBJ2-5	-	CASSWAGGVETQYF	TGTGCCAGCAGTTGGGCGGGAGGGGTCGAGACCCAGTACTTC
TRBV5-8	TRBD2	TRBJ2-3	-	CASSLAVLAADTQYF	TGTGCCAGCAGCTTGGCCGTCCTAGCGGCAGATACGCAGTATTTT
TRBV9	TRBD1	TRBJ1-2	-	CASSVQGQGSGYTF	TGTGCCAGCAGTGTTCAGGGACAGGGGTCTGGCTACACCTTC
TRBV15	-	TRBJ2-7	-	CATSRDYSDEQYF	TGTGCCACCAGCAGAGATTATAGCGACGAGCAGTACTTC
TRBV2	-	TRBJ2-1	-	CASRQGPLDFF	TGTGCCAGCAGACAGGGTCCTCTCGACTTCTTC
TRBV7-9	-	TRBJ2-2	-	CASSLARGFGELFF	TGTGCCAGCAGCTTAGCGCGAGGGTTCGGGGAGCTGTTTTTT
TRBV7-8	TRBD1	TRBJ2-7	-	CASSLVGREGQGEGEQYF	TGTGCCAGCAGCTTAGTGGGTCGGGAAGGACAGGGCGAGGGGGAGCAGTACTTC
TRBV11-2	TRBD2	TRBJ2-7	-	CASSERTSGRRYEQYF	TGTGCCAGCAGCGAAAGGACTAGCGGGAGACGGTACGAGCAGTACTTC
TRBV29-1	-	TRBJ1-2	few	CSVYQGSGYTF	TGCAGCGTTTACCAGGGCTCTGGCTACACCTTC
TRBV19	TRBD1	TRBJ1-2	-	CASSTTWDREVDGYTF	TGTGCCAGTAGTACCACCTGGGACAGGGAGGTCGATGGCTACACCTTC
TRBV28	-	TRBJ1-5	-	CASSLGGSNQPQHF	TGTGCCAGCAGTTTAGGGGGGAGCAATCAGCCCCAGCATTTT
TRBV4-2	-	TRBJ1-2	-	CASSQDRGGNGYGYTF	TGTGCCAGCAGCCAAGATAGGGGGGGCAACGGTTATGGCTACACCTTC
TRBV9	-	TRBJ1-6	-	CASSGGVGNSPLHF	TGTGCCAGCAGCGGCGGAGTTGGGAATTCACCCCTCCACTTT
TRBV15	TRBD1	TRBJ2-7	-	CATSPRTGDPLEQYF	TGTGCCACCAGCCCCCGGACAGGGGACCCTTTGGAGCAGTACTTC
TRBV6-5	-	TRBJ2-7	-	CASSYSAGTYEQYF	TGTGCCAGCAGTTACTCGGCAGGGACCTACGAGCAGTACTTC
TRBV7-9	-	TRBJ2-7	-	CASSPLGYEQYF	TGTGCCAGCAGCCCACTAGGGTACGAGCAGTACTTC
TRBV11-3	TRBD2	TRBJ2-5	-	CASSPQVWGGGQETQYF	TGTGCCAGCAGCCCACAGGTCTGGGGCGGGGGCCAAGAGACCCAGTACTTC
TRBV19	TRBD2	TRBJ2-5	-	CASLKAGVPKGTQYF	TGTGCCAGTTTAAAGGCGGGAGTCCCGAAAGGGACCCAGTACTTC
TRBV27	-	TRBJ2-7	-	CASGTYEQYF	TGTGCCAGCGGCACCTACGAGCAGTACTTC
TRBV30	-	TRBJ1-1	few	CAWNMPAVEAFF	TGTGCCTGGAACATGCCCGCCGTTGAAGCTTTCTTT
TRBV28	TRBD1	TRBJ2-7	-	CASTTGPNEQYF	TGTGCCAGCACGACAGGGCCCAACGAGCAGTACTTC
TRBV28	TRBD1	TRBJ2-4	-	CASSLFDRAAKNIQYF	TGTGCCAGCAGTTTATTCGACAGGGCTGCCAAAAACATTCAGTACTTC